These T cell receptor beta chains were read from a single sample in a study of T cells after yellow fever vaccination. Via MiXCR, TCRdb re-called the 5' RACE reads, giving one row per CDR3 protein. The data contain 70,000 or so distinct CDR3 sequences, 5.5% to 7.5% of them singletons. Sequencing was performed on CD4+ T cells sorted from PBMCs, taken more than 13 days after the first yellow fever vaccination. These receptors were collected from a man aged 18 to 35 who received the YFV17D yellow fever vaccine. CDR3s include the opening cysteine and the closing phenylalanine or tryptophan. A D gene is named only where the DNA matches it firmly. Clone size, where shown, is once, few, many, or a class for clones that have expanded.

j_call | v_call | d_call | clone_size | cdr3_aa | cdr3_nt
TRBJ2-5 | TRBV7-2 | . | many | CASSLNQGGETQYF | TGTGCCAGCAGCTTAAACCAGGGTGGCGAGACCCAGTACTTC
TRBJ2-5 | TRBV5-5 | . | many | CASRIDSQETQYF | TGTGCCAGCCGTATCGACAGCCAAGAGACCCAGTACTTC
TRBJ2-3 | TRBV7-2 | TRBD2 | many | CASSVAPTREATQYF | TGTGCCAGCAGCGTCGCCCCGACCCGGGAGGCTACGCAGTATTTT
TRBJ1-3 | TRBV28 | . | few | CASSLGRVTGNTIYF | TGTGCCAGCAGCCTCGGCAGGGTCACTGGAAACACCATATATTTT
TRBJ2-3 | TRBV10-3 | . | many | CAISWDSTDTQYF | TGTGCCATCAGTTGGGACAGCACAGATACGCAGTATTTT
TRBJ1-5 | TRBV4-1 | . | many | CASSQDPPSGELNNQPQHF | TGCGCCAGCAGCCAAGACCCTCCGTCGGGGGAACTAAACAATCAGCCCCAGCATTTT
TRBJ2-3 | TRBV4-3 | TRBD1 | many | CASSQGGQGTDTQYF | TGCGCCAGCAGCCAAGGAGGACAGGGGACAGATACGCAGTATTTT
TRBJ1-2 | TRBV30 | . | few | CAWSKQGPGYGYTF | TGTGCCTGGAGTAAGCAGGGACCAGGGTATGGCTACACCTTC
TRBJ2-3 | TRBV13 | . | many | CASSLNGPEYF | TGTGCCAGCAGCTTAAATGGTCCGGAGTATTTT
TRBJ1-5 | TRBV7-8 | TRBD1 | many | CASSPRDRLAQPQHF | TGTGCCAGCAGCCCCCGGGACAGGTTGGCCCAGCCCCAGCATTTT
TRBJ1-4 | TRBV14 | . | many | CASSQGARGGEKLFF | TGTGCCAGCAGCCAAGGGGCTCGGGGAGGCGAAAAACTGTTTTTT
TRBJ1-5 | TRBV10-2 | . | many | CASSESHSNQPQHF | TGCGCCAGCAGTGAGTCACATAGCAATCAGCCCCAGCATTTT
TRBJ2-5 | TRBV7-8 | . | many | CASSLQGETQYF | TGTGCCAGCAGCTTACAGGGAGAGACCCAGTACTTC
TRBJ2-6 | TRBV7-6 | . | many | CASSSVYSGANVLTF | TGTGCCAGCAGCTCAGTTTATTCTGGGGCCAACGTCCTGACTTTC
TRBJ2-3 | TRBV7-2 | . | many | CASSLAWRGPDTQYF | TGTGCCAGCAGCTTAGCGTGGAGGGGACCAGATACGCAGTATTTT
TRBJ2-3 | TRBV20-1 | TRBD2 | many | CSARGGGRDTQYF | TGCAGTGCTAGAGGGGGGGGTAGAGATACGCAGTATTTT
TRBJ1-5 | TRBV20-1 | . | many | CSARGHGNQPQHF | TGCAGTGCTAGGGGGCACGGCAATCAGCCCCAGCATTTT
TRBJ1-3 | TRBV5-4 | . | . | CASSLPAASGNTIYF | TGTGCCAGCAGCTTGCCCGCCGCCTCTGGAAACACCATATATTTT
TRBJ1-3 | TRBV4-1 | . | many | CASSQSLGREKGNTIYF | TGCGCCAGCAGCCAATCTTTGGGCAGGGAAAAAGGAAACACCATATATTTT
TRBJ2-1 | TRBV7-9 | . | many | CASRGYTEQFF | TGTGCCAGCAGGGGTTATACTGAGCAGTTCTTC
TRBJ2-7 | TRBV20-1 | . | many | CSAANREEVDEQYF | TGCAGTGCTGCCAACAGGGAGGAGGTGGACGAGCAGTACTTC
TRBJ1-1 | TRBV7-9 | TRBD1 | many | CASSPQGDTEAFF | TGTGCCAGCAGCCCGCAGGGGGACACTGAAGCTTTCTTT
TRBJ1-1 | TRBV21-1 | . | many | CASTKWEGLRTEAFF | TGTGCCAGCACAAAATGGGAGGGGCTGCGCACTGAAGCTTTCTTT
TRBJ2-5 | TRBV15 | . | many | CATSRGRGETQYF | TGTGCCACCAGCAGAGGAAGGGGAGAGACCCAGTACTTC
TRBJ2-1 | TRBV29-1 | . | many | CSDARGTSYNEQFF | TGCAGCGACGCGCGGGGTACCTCCTACAATGAGCAGTTCTTC
TRBJ1-3 | TRBV7-2 | . | many | CASSHGGAGGNTIYF | TGTGCCAGCAGCCACGGCGGGGCGGGTGGAAACACCATATATTTT
TRBJ1-4 | TRBV28 | . | many | CASGTGYREKLFF | TGTGCCAGCGGAACAGGGTACCGTGAAAAACTGTTTTTT
TRBJ2-1 | TRBV6-6 | TRBD2 | many | CASSYSQAGEFF | TGTGCCAGCAGTTACTCGCAGGCGGGGGAGTTCTTC
TRBJ2-6 | TRBV4-3 | . | many | CASSQDWLLGSGANVLTF | TGCGCCAGCAGCCAAGATTGGTTGCTGGGCTCTGGGGCCAACGTCCTGACTTTC
TRBJ2-2 | TRBV4-1 | TRBD2 | many | CASSQEPLAGGLTGELFF | TGCGCCAGCAGCCAAGAGCCGCTAGCGGGGGGGTTGACCGGGGAGCTGTTTTTT
TRBJ1-6 | TRBV12-3/TRBV12-4 | . | many | CASSLWRSSYNSPLHF | TGTGCCAGCAGTTTATGGCGGAGCTCCTATAATTCACCCCTCCACTTT
TRBJ2-2 | TRBV7-2 | . | many | CASSGRNTGELFF | TGTGCCAGCAGCGGCAGGAACACCGGGGAGCTGTTTTTT
TRBJ1-4 | TRBV15 | . | many | CATSSRPPGTIEKLFF | TGTGCCACCAGCAGTCGACCCCCGGGAACCATAGAAAAACTGTTTTTT
TRBJ2-5 | TRBV5-4 | . | many | CASSLGGMALQETQYF | TGTGCCAGCAGCTTGGGGGGGATGGCGTTACAAGAGACCCAGTACTTC
TRBJ2-5 | TRBV29-1 | . | many | CSVVRSGAGETQYF | TGCAGCGTTGTGCGTTCCGGGGCGGGAGAGACCCAGTACTTC
TRBJ2-1 | TRBV5-1 | . | many | CASRRTGSNNEQFF | TGCGCCAGCAGGCGTACAGGGTCCAACAATGAGCAGTTCTTC
TRBJ2-1 | TRBV18 | TRBD1 | many | CASSLREGQGGNEQFF | TGTGCCAGCTCACTCCGGGAAGGACAGGGAGGCAATGAGCAGTTCTTC
TRBJ2-1 | TRBV5-4 | . | few | CASSLGAGWSYNEQFF | TGTGCCAGCAGCTTGGGTGCAGGGTGGTCCTACAATGAGCAGTTCTTC
TRBJ2-3 | TRBV5-1 | . | few | CASSPSTYTQYF | TGCGCCAGCAGCCCTTCCACATATACGCAGTATTTT
TRBJ2-1 | TRBV14 | . | many | CASSSGEGYGEQFF | TGTGCCAGCAGTTCGGGAGAAGGGTACGGTGAGCAGTTCTTC
TRBJ1-5 | TRBV6-5 | . | many | CASSYSNRGGQPQHF | TGTGCCAGCAGTTACTCGAATCGGGGGGGTCAGCCCCAGCATTTT
TRBJ2-5 | TRBV4-2 | TRBD2 | many | CASSRLTSGQETQYF | TGTGCCAGCAGCCGTCTGACTAGCGGCCAAGAGACCCAGTACTTC